This T cell receptor beta chain appears in the sequencing data of a study of OX40 agonist ivuxolimab in advanced cancers. Study-wide context: Dose-escalation patients were diagnosed with hepatocellular carcinoma, melanoma, renal cell cancer or head and neck cancer.

A note on this clone: Its antigen is currently unknown.

CDR3 size: 16 residues. With V trimmed by 0 bases and J by 6 bases, 4 bases remained unmatched. Germline V gene lookup returns CDR1 PRHDT and CDR2 FYEKMQ (reference sequence). Study-wide points: Researchers did not establish what antigens the expanded peripheral T cells target.

This table comes from immunoSEQ multiplex PCR, and its TCRdb copy is limited to in-frame clones, with some not included. The repertoire holds 50,000 or so clones, with 70% to 90% as singletons. The sequence came from an adult with an advanced solid tumor such as melanoma, head and neck, liver or kidney cancer. This specimen was CD4+ or CD8+ T cells sorted from blood, taken in a trial of the OX40 agonist ivuxolimab. The chain recombines TRBV13 with TRBJ2-4, with TRBD2 identical over 11 bases. The CDR3 protein is CASSLGQGLAVNIQYF. The CDR3 DNA reads TGTGCCAGCAGCTTAGGCCAGGGACTAGCGGTAAACATTCAGTACTTC.